These 8 T cell receptor beta chains share one sample of origin, sequenced in a study of OX40 agonist ivuxolimab in advanced cancers. The repertoire was sequenced with immunoSEQ multiplex PCR; TCRdb's copy has only in-frame clones and lacks some. The sample carries some 50,000 clones, about three quarters recorded once. The sequencing used CD4+ or CD8+ T cells sorted from blood, collected in a trial of the OX40 agonist ivuxolimab. The source is an adult with an advanced solid tumor such as melanoma, head and neck, liver or kidney cancer.

The genes are TRBV30 and TRBJ2-1, with TRBD2 matching over 9 bases. The CDR3 length is 15 residues. Germline assignment: CDR1 GTSNPN and CDR2 SVGIG (reference sequence). Losses at the gene ends were 5 bases for V and 4 bases for J; bases not matched to a gene: 9. The chain's CDR3 is CAWDATSGAYNEQFF. CDR3 sequence (DNA): TGTGCCTGGGATGCGACTAGCGGAGCTTACAATGAGCAGTTCTTC.

This clone was picked up one time. The genes are TRBV14 and TRBJ2-2; 8 nucleotides align to TRBD1. The CDR3 runs 16 residues. Trimming removed 6 bases from V and 4 bases from J; junction bases left unmatched: 10. From germline, CDR1 is SGHDN and CDR2 FVKESK. CDR3 DNA: TGTGCCAGCAGTCTTCAGGGGGCGCGAGTCACCGGGGAGCTGTTTTTT. This gives the protein CASSLQGARVTGELFF.

This clone was counted a single time. The chain combines TRBV5-6 with TRBJ1-1, with unresolved D. Germline V gene data show CDR1 as SGHDT and CDR2 as YYEEEE. Trimming shortened V by 0 bases and J by 6 bases, and 6 bases separated the two germline ends. The CDR3 has 12 amino acids. The DNA of the CDR3 is TGTGCCAGCAGCTTGGGGGAGGCTGAAGCTTTCTTT. Translating gives CASSLGEAEAFF.

In this sample, this clone turned up once. V and J are TRBV6-1 and TRBJ1-2, with 7 nucleotides matching TRBD1. V dropped 2 bases and J dropped 4; count of bases not matched to a gene: 4. The CDR3 covers 14 residues. Germline loops: CDR1 MNHNS, CDR2 SASEGT. CDR3 amino acids: CASSEIGTAYGYTF. The CDR3, as DNA: TGTGCCAGCAGTGAAATAGGGACAGCCTATGGCTACACCTTC.

The J gene is TRBJ2-1, the V gene TRBV29-1; 7 nucleotides agree with TRBD1. Germline CDR1 is SQVTM and CDR2 is ANQGSEA. The CDR3 is 15 amino acids. V gave up 7 bases and J gave up 0 bases; unmatched junction bases: 9. The CDR3 DNA reads as TGCAGCGCCGACAGGGTAACAAGCTCCTACAATGAGCAGTTCTTC. Encoded protein: CSADRVTSSYNEQFF.

The chain carries TRBV27 and TRBJ1-2; 7 bases are a match to TRBD1. CDR1 and CDR2 (germline): MNHEY, SMNVEV (reference sequence). This CDR3 spans 13 amino acids. V shed 7 bases, J shed 8 bases, and the junction held 10 bases outside the gene matches. CDR3 sequence reads: CASKGEGAGGYTF. The CDR3 nucleotides are TGTGCCAGCAAAGGGGAGGGGGCTGGGGGCTACACCTTC.

The chain recombines TRBV5-6 with TRBJ2-5; TRBD1 aligns across 7 bases. Trimming at V came to 4 bases and at J to 5 bases, leaving 8 bases not matched to a gene. Germline V gene lookup returns CDR1 SGHDT and CDR2 YYEEEE. There are 14 residues in the CDR3. In DNA form, the CDR3 reads TGTGCCAGCAGCCCGATACAGGGGCACGAGACCCAGTACTTC. The encoded protein is CASSPIQGHETQYF. Filled out from reference TRBV5-6 and TRBJ2-5, the complete variable domain reads DAGVTQSPTHLIKTRGQQVTLRCSPKSGHDTVSWYQQALGQGPQFIFQYYEEEERQRGNFPDRFSGHQFPNYSSELNVNALLLGDSALYLCASSPIQGHETQYFGPGTRLLVL.

A few counts support this clone. This chain uses TRBV9 with TRBJ2-2; D is perhaps TRBD1 or TRBD2 (6 bases each). CDR1 is SGDLS, CDR2 YYNGEE, per germline. The V gene lost 1 base and the J gene lost 4 bases, with 17 bases spanning the gap. This CDR3 region has 17 residues. Here the CDR3 reads CASSVLPNKGGTGELFF. CDR3 in DNA: TGTGCCAGCAGCGTACTACCCAACAAGGGGGGCACCGGGGAGCTGTTTTTT.